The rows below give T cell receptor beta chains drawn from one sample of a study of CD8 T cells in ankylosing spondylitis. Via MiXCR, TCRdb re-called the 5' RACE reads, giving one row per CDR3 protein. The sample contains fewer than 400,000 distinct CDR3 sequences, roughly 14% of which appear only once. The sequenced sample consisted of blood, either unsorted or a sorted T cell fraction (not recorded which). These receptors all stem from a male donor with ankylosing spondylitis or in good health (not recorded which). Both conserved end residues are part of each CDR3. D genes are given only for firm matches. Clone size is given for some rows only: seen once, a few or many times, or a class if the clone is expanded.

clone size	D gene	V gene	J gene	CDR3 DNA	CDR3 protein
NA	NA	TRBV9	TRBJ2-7	TGTGCCAGCAGCGTAGGGCCCGGCAGAGACTACGAGCAGTACTTC	CASSVGPGRDYEQYF
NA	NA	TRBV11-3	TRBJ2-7	TGTGCCAGCAGCTTTCCCGCTCCTACAGATTACGAGCAGTACTTC	CASSFPAPTDYEQYF
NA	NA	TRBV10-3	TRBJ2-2	TGTGCCAGCACTGAAGCCGGGGAGCTGTTTTTT	CASTEAGELFF
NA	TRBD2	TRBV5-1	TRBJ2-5	TGCGCCAGCAGCTACACTAGCGGGGCCAAAGAGACCCAGTACTTC	CASSYTSGAKETQYF
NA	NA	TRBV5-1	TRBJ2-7	TGCGCCAGCAGCCCCGACTCTGGGTCAACCTACGAGCAGTACTTC	CASSPDSGSTYEQYF
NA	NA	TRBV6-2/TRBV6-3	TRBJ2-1	TGTGCCAGCACCACACCGGGACACTACTACAATGAGCAGTTCTTC	CASTTPGHYYNEQFF
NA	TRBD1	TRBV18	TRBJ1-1	TGTGCCAGCTCACCACGGGCCGGGACAGGGAGAGGTACTGAAGCTTTCTTT	CASSPRAGTGRGTEAFF
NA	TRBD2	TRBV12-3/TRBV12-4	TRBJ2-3	TGTGCCAGCAGTCCGAAACTAGCGGGGGGCCTCACAGATACGCAGTATTTT	CASSPKLAGGLTDTQYF
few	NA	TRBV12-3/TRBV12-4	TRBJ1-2	TGTGCCAGCAGTGACGGACGGAACCGATACACCTTC	CASSDGRNRYTF
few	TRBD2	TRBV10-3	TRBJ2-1	TGTGCCATCAGTGGGGGACTAGCGGGGGTCCCCTCTCCCTACAATGAGCAGTTCTTC	CAISGGLAGVPSPYNEQFF
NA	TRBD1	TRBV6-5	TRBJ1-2	TGTGCCAGCAGTTACACGGGACAGGCAACCAGTGTAGGTGGCTACACCTTC	CASSYTGQATSVGGYTF
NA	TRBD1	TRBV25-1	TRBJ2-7	TGTGCCAGCAGCAGGGACAGGGGAAAATACGAGCAGTACTTC	CASSRDRGKYEQYF
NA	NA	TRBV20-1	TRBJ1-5	TGCAGTGCCACCGGGGGGGACAATCAGCCCCAGCATTTT	CSATGGDNQPQHF
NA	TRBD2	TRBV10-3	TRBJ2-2	TGTGCCATCAGTGCTACCGGGACTAGGAACACCGGGGAGCTGTTTTTT	CAISATGTRNTGELFF
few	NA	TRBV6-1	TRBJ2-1	TGTGCCAGCAGTCTAGGGCAGTTCAGGTATGAGCAGTTCTTC	CASSLGQFRYEQFF
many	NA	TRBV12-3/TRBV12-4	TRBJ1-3	TGTGCCAGCCTTTGGGGAAACACCATATATTTT	CASLWGNTIYF
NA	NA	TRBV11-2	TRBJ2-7	TGTGCCAGCAGCTTAGATAGGGTGGGGAACGAGCAGTACTTC	CASSLDRVGNEQYF
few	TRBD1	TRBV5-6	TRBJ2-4	TGTGCCAGCAGCCTACAGGGGGCCAAAAACATTCAGTACTTC	CASSLQGAKNIQYF
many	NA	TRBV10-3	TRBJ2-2	TGTGCCACCATGGGTCTAAGGGGAGCCGGGGAGCTGTTTTTT	CATMGLRGAGELFF
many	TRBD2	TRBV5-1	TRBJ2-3	TGCGCCAGCAGCTTGCAGATGGGACTAGCGGTAGATACGCAGTATTTT	CASSLQMGLAVDTQYF
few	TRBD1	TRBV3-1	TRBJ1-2	TGTGCCAGCAGCCCTCCTGGGGACAGATATGGCTACACCTTC	CASSPPGDRYGYTF
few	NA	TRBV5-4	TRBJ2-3	TGTGCCAGCAGCTTGGGTCATTGGACAGATACGCAGTATTTT	CASSLGHWTDTQYF
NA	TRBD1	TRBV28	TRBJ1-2	TGTGCCAGCAGTGGGACAGGGGGCCCCTATGGCTACACCTTC	CASSGTGGPYGYTF
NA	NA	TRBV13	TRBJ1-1	TGTGCCAGCAACGCTGCGTCGGGGGTCACTGAAGCTTTCTTT	CASNAASGVTEAFF
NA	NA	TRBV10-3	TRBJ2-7	TGTGCCATCAGTGAGAATTGGGGTGCCTACGAGCAGTACTTC	CAISENWGAYEQYF
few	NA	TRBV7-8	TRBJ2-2	TGTGCCAGCAGCTTAGCGACTAAGGGCGCCACCGGGGAGCTGTTTTTT	CASSLATKGATGELFF